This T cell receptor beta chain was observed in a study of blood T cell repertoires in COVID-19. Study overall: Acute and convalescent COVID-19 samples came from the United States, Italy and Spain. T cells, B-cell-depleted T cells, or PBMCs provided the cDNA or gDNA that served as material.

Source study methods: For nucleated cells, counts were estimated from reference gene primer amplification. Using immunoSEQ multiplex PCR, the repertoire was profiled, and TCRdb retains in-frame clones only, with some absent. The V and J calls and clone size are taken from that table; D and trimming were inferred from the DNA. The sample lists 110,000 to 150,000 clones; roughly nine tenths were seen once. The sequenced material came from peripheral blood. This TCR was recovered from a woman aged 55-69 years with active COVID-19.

CDR3 in DNA: TGTGCCAGCAGCTTAGCGGGAGGTGCCCCCTACGAGCAGTACTTC. It is translated as CASSLAGGAPYEQYF. This sequence joins TRBV7-9 and TRBJ2-7, with D maybe TRBD2 (6 bases). The CDR3 length is 15 residues. The germline V and J ends were trimmed by 0 bases and 2 bases, with 11 bases remaining between them. Germline lookup yields CDR1 SEHNR and CDR2 FQNEAQ (reference sequence). Using reference TRBV7-9 and TRBJ2-7 for the parts outside the CDR3, the full variable domain is DTGVSQNPRHKITKRGQNVTFRCDPISEHNRLYWYRQTLGQGPEFLTYFQNEAQLEKSRLLSDRFSAERPKGSFSTLEIQRTEQGDSAMYLCASSLAGGAPYEQYFGPGTRLTVT.